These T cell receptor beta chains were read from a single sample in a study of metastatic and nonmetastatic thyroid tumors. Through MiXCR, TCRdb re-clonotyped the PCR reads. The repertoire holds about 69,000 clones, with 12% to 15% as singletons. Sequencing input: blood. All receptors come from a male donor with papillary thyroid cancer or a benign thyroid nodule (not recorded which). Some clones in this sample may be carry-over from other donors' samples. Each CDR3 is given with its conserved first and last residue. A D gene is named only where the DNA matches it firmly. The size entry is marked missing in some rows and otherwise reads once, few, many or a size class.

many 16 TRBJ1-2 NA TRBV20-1 TGCAGTGCTAGAGATCTTGTAAACTACGGGTATTATGGCTACACCTTC CSARDLVNYGYYGYTF
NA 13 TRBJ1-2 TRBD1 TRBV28 TGTGCCAGCACCAATACAGGGGAGAATGGCTACACCTTC CASTNTGENGYTF
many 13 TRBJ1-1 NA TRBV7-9 TGTGCCAGCAGCTTAGGAGGGAGCACTGAAGCTTTCTTT CASSLGGSTEAFF
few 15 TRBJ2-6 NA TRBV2 TGTGCCAGCACCCATTGGAGCTCTGGGGCCAACGTCCTGACTTTC CASTHWSSGANVLTF
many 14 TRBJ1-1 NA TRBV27 TGTGCCAGCAGTTTATTACAGGGTGGCACTGAAGCTTTCTTT CASSLLQGGTEAFF
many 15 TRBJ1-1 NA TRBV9 TGTGCCAGCAGCGTAGGCTCAGACCCGAACACTGAAGCTTTCTTT CASSVGSDPNTEAFF
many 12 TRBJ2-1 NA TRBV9 TGTGCCAGCAGCGTAGGGGGGGCCGAGCAGTTCTTC CASSVGGAEQFF
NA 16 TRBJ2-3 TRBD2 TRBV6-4 TGTGCCAGCAGTGAGATAGCGGGATGTAGCACAGATACTCAGTATTTT CASSEIAGCSTDTQYF
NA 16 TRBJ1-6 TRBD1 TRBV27 TGTGCCATCACCCGACAGGGGGCGGCAGTTGGTTCACCCCTCTACTTT CAITRQGAAVGSPLYF
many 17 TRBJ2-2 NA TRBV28 TGTGCCCGACGGGGTGGAGAACAGGGTCCCAGGACCGGGGAGCTGTTTTTT CARRGGEQGPRTGELFF
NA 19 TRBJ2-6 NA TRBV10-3 TGTGCCATCAGTAACCCTGGGGGAGGTAGGGCAACTGTGGCCAACGTCCTGACTTTC CAISNPGGGRATVANVLTF
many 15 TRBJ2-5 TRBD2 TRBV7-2 TGTGCCAGCAGCGAACCGGGACTAGCGGGAGAGACCCAGTACTTC CASSEPGLAGETQYF
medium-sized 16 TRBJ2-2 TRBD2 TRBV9 TGTGCCAGCAGCGAGGCGGGAGGCGAGGGCACCGGGGAGCTGTTTTTT CASSEAGGEGTGELFF
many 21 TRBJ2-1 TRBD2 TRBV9 TGTGCCAGCAGCGTTAGAAGTCCGGGACTAGCGGGTTCGGAGTGGGACAATGAGCAGTTCTTC CASSVRSPGLAGSEWDNEQFF
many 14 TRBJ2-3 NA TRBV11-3 TGTGCCAGCAGCCCAGGGGGGGGCCCAGATACGCAGTATTTT CASSPGGGPDTQYF
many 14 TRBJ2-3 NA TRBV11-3 TGTGCCAGCAGCCGGTCGGGGCGGGGAGATACGCAGTATTTT CASSRSGRGDTQYF
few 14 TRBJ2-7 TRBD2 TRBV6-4 TGTGCCAGCAGAGGTACTAGCGGGAGCCACGAGCAGTATTTC CASRGTSGSHEQYF
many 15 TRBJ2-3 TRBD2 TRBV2 TGTGCCAGCAGTGCTACTAGCGGGAGCCCAGATACGCAGTATTTT CASSATSGSPDTQYF
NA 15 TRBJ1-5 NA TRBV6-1 TGTGCCAGCTACTCCACAGGAAACACGAATCAGCCCCAGCATTTT CASYSTGNTNQPQHF
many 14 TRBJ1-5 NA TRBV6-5 TGTGCCAGCAGTTACTCAGAGGGTAGTCAGCCCCAGCATTTT CASSYSEGSQPQHF
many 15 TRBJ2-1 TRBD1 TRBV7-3 TGTGCCAGCAGCGCCATGGGGACAGGAGACGATGAGCAGTTCTTC CASSAMGTGDDEQFF
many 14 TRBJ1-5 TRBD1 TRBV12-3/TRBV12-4 TGTGCCAGCAGTCATACAGGGGCTGGTCAGCCCCAGCATTTT CASSHTGAGQPQHF
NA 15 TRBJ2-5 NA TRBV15 TGTGCCACCAGCAGCGGGACTCGAGGAGGAGAGACCCAGTACTTC CATSSGTRGGETQYF
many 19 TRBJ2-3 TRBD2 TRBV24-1 TGTGCCACCAGTGTCCGAGGGCTAGCGGGAGGGCCTTCGGGAGATACGCAGTATTTT CATSVRGLAGGPSGDTQYF